The rows below give T cell receptor beta chains drawn from one sample of a study of CD8+ T cells in alopecia areata. Clones were read by immunoSEQ multiplex PCR, and TCRdb kept only the in-frame ones, dropping some. The top ten hold approximately 0.93% of the sample, which has roughly 190,000 clones, less than 65% seen once. Material: CD4+ T cells sorted from blood, obtained at week 24, from a patient treated with tofacitinib. The receptors shown here come from a human donor with alopecia areata. Each CDR3 is given without its conserved first and last residue.

TRBV6-6,TRBJ2-3,ASSYEDPATDTQY
TRBV5-6,TRBJ1-2,ASRLGQTSYGYT
TRBV29-1,TRBJ2-2,SVRTGIGELF
TRBV5-1,TRBJ2-1,ASSSQTSSYNEQF
TRBV5-4,TRBJ1-5,ASSLGLNQPQH
TRBV7-9,TRBJ2-7,ASSLHDYEQY
TRBV7-6,TRBJ2-3,ASRPTSTDTQY
TRBV4-2,TRBJ2-1,ASSQDLGDEQF
TRBV30,TRBJ1-4,AWTVRFRDLEEKLF
TRBV5-7,TRBJ2-3,ASSLAVSGDYTYTDTQY
TRBV7-8,TRBJ2-5,ASSLTGTRPTETQY
TRBV2,TRBJ2-7,AGLMDRGYEQY
TRBV6-6,TRBJ2-7,ASSPGQGQQY
TRBV5-4,TRBJ1-6,ASSAGTPDWDSPLH
TRBV6-1,TRBJ1-6,ASSLNSPLH
TRBV25-1,TRBJ1-1,ASTETANTEAF
TRBV4-2,TRBJ1-1,ASTPLGKTYTEAF
TRBV10-3,TRBJ2-7,AISESGAVSEQY
TRBV7-2,TRBJ2-3,ASSSGAGGLADTQY
TRBV7-8,TRBJ1-2,ASSLLSGTGYGYT
TRBV29-1,TRBJ2-7,SVVDTSYEQY
TRBV30,TRBJ2-7,AWSEAGSTY
TRBV6-6,TRBJ2-7,ASSYFGVPYEQY
TRBV7-8,TRBJ2-5,ASSLERGEETQY
TRBV7-9,TRBJ2-2,ASSLSRGTTGELF
TRBV5-6,TRBJ1-5,ASSFGNQPQH
TRBV25-1,TRBJ2-6,ASSDKVGREAGANVLT
TRBV14,TRBJ1-2,ASSQQGRLDYGYT
TRBV2,TRBJ1-6,ASIENSYNSPLH
TRBV13,TRBJ1-2,ASSSRLAANYGYT
TRBV11-1,TRBJ1-1,ASSLMGSNTEAF
TRBV5-1,TRBJ2-3,ASSLDPGLATDTQY
TRBV30,TRBJ1-2,AWSPRNRPQGYGYT
TRBV25-1,TRBJ2-2,ASTGTGILNTGELF
TRBV29-1,TRBJ2-3,SVGTTGGVDTQY
TRBV30,TRBJ2-7,AWSVGWGYEQY
TRBV29-1,TRBJ2-6,SVASYGGPGTNVLT
TRBV29-1,TRBJ1-1,SVQQGGTEAF
TRBV30,TRBJ1-1,AWSNANLDK
TRBV5-4,TRBJ2-3,ASSASGVRTDTQY
TRBV5-4,TRBJ2-3,ASSGRLAGATDTQY
TRBV4-3,TRBJ2-5,ASSLTPGLGIQETQY
TRBV6-6,TRBJ2-5,ASSTGLQETQY
TRBV2,TRBJ2-1,ASSEDRGYSYNEQF
TRBV29-1,TRBJ2-3,SAPTGDTQY
TRBV11-2,TRBJ2-7,ASSFTGGPYEQY
TRBV11-3,TRBJ2-1,ASSLETHEQF
TRBV6-5,TRBJ2-2,ASSSGQPGELF
TRBV19,TRBJ1-6,ASKGQNNSPLH
TRBV30,TRBJ1-4,AWSPQAVVGEKLF
TRBV7-9,TRBJ1-4,ASNQGGDKLF